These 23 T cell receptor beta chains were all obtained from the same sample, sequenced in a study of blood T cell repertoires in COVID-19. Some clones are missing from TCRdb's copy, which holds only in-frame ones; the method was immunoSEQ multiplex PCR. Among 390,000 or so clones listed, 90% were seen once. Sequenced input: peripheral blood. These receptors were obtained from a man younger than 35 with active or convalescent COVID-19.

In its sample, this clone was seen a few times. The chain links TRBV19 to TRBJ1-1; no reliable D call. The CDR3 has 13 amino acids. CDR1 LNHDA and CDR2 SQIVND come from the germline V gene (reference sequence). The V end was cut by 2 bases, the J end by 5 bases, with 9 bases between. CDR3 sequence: CASSILRGTEAFF. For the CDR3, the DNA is TGTGCCAGTAGTATACTCCGGGGTACTGAAGCTTTCTTT.

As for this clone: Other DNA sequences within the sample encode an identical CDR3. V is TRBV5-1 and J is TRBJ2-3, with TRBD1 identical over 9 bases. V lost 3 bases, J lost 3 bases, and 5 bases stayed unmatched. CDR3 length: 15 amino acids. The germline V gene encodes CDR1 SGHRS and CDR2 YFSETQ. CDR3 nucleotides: TGCGCCAGCAGCTCAGGACAGGGGAGTACAGATACGCAGTATTTT. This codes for CASSSGQGSTDTQYF. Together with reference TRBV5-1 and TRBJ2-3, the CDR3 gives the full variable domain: KAGVTQTPRYLIKTRGQQVTLSCSPISGHRSVSWYQQTPGQGLQFLFEYFSETQRNKGNFPGRFSGRQFSNSRSEMNVSTLELGDSALYLCASSSGQGSTDTQYFGPGTRLTVL.

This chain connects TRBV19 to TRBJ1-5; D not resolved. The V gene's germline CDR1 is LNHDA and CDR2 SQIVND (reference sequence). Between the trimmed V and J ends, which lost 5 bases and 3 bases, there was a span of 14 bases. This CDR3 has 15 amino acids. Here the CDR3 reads CASSLIQANNQPQHF. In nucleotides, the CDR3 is TGTGCCAGTAGTTTAATTCAGGCTAACAATCAGCCCCAGCATTTT.

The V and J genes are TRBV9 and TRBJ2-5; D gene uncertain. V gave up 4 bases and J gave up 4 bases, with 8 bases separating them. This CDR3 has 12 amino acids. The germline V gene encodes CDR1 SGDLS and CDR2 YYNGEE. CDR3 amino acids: CASSSPRETQYF. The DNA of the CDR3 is TGTGCCAGCAGCTCCCCCCGAGAGACCCAGTACTTC. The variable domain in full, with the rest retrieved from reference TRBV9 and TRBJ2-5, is DSGVTQTPKHLITATGQRVTLRCSPRSGDLSVYWYQQSLDQGLQFLIQYYNGEERAKGNILERFSAQQFPDLHSELNLSSLELGDSALYFCASSSPRETQYFGPGTRLLVL.

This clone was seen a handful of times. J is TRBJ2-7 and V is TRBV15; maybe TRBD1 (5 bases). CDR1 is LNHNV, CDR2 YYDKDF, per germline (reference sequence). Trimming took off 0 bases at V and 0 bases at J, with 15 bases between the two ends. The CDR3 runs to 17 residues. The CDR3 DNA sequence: TGTGCCACCAGCAGAGATAGAGAAGACAGACCCTCCTACGAGCAGTACTTC. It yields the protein CATSRDREDRPSYEQYF.

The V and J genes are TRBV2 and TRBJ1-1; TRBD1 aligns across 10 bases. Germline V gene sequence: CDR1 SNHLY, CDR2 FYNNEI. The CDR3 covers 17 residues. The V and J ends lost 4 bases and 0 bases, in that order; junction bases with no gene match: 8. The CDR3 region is CASSAGTGEFVNTEAFF. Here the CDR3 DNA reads TGTGCCAGCAGTGCTGGGACAGGGGAGTTTGTGAACACTGAAGCTTTCTTT.

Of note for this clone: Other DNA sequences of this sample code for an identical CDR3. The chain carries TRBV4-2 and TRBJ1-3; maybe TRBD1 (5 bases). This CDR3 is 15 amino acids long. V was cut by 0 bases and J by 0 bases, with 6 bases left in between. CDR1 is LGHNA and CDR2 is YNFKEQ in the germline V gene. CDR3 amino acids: CASSQEGGSGNTIYF. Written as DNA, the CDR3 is TGTGCCAGCAGCCAAGAGGGGGGCTCTGGAAACACCATATATTTT.

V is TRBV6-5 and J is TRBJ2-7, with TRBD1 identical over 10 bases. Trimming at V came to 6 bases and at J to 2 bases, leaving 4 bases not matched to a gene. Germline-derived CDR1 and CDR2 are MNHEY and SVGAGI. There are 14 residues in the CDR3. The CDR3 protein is CASSRTGGPYEQYF. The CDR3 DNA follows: TGTGCCAGCAGCAGGACAGGGGGGCCCTACGAGCAGTACTTC.

The CDR3 DNA reads TGTGCCAGCAGCCCACACGGGGGAGGGGGTGGTGAGACCCAGTACTTC. Protein: CASSPHGGGGGETQYF. The rearrangement links TRBV7-2 to TRBJ2-5; tentatively, D is TRBD2 (7 bases). Germline CDR1 and CDR2: SGHTA and FQGNSA. Deletions cut 5 bases from V and 5 bases from J, with 21 bases between. The CDR3 is made up of 16 amino acids.

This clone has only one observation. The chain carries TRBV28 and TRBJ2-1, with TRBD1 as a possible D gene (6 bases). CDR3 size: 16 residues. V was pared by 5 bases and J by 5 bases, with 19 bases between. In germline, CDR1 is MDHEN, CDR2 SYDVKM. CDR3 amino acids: CASSPPTGWGDNEQFF. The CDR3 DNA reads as TGTGCCAGCAGTCCCCCGACAGGTTGGGGAGACAATGAGCAGTTCTTC.

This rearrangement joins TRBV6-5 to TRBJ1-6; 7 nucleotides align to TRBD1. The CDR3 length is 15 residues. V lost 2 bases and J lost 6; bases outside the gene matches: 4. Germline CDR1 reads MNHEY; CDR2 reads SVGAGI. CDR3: CASSYTGTVNSPLHF. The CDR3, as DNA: TGTGCCAGCAGTTACACGGGGACAGTTAATTCACCCCTCCACTTT.

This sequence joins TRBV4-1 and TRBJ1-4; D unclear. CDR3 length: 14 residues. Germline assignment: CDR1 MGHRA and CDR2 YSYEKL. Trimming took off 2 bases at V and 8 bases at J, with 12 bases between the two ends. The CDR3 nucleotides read TGCGCCAGCAGCCAAAAAGAAACGGGGGAAAAACTGTTTTTT. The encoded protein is CASSQKETGEKLFF.

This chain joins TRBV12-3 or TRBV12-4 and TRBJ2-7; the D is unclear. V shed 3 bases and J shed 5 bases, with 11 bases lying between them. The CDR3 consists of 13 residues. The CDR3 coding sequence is TGTGCCAGCAGTTTTGCGCGATCGCACGAGCAGTACTTC. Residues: CASSFARSHEQYF.

As DNA, the CDR3 is TGTGCCACCAGCAGAGAAGGCCGGGGGGGGAATCAGCCCCAGCATTTT. Its translation: CATSREGRGGNQPQHF. J is TRBJ1-5 and V is TRBV15; D is possibly TRBD1 (5 bases). The CDR3 runs to 16 residues. V lost 0 bases to trimming and J lost 4 bases, with 13 bases between them. Germline V gene sequence: CDR1 LNHNV, CDR2 YYDKDF (reference sequence). Based on the CDR3 plus reference TRBV15 and TRBJ1-5, the full variable domain is DAMVIQNPRYQVTQFGKPVTLSCSQTLNHNVMYWYQQKSSQAPKLLFHYYDKDFNNEADTPDNFQSRRPNTSFCFLDIRSPGLGDTAMYLCATSREGRGGNQPQHFGDGTRLSIL.

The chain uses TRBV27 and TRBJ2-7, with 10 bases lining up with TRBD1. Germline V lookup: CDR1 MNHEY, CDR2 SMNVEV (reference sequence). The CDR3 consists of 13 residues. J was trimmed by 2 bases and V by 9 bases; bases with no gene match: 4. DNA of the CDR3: TGTGCCAGTTGGGACAGGGGAGCCTACGAGCAGTACTTC. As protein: CASWDRGAYEQYF.

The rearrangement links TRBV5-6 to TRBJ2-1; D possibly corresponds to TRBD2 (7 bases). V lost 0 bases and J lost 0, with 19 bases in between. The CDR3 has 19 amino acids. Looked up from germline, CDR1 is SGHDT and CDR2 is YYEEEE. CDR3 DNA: TGTGCCAGCAGCTTGGCGGCGGGGGCGTCTGGGAGCTCCTACAATGAGCAGTTCTTC. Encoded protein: CASSLAAGASGSSYNEQFF.

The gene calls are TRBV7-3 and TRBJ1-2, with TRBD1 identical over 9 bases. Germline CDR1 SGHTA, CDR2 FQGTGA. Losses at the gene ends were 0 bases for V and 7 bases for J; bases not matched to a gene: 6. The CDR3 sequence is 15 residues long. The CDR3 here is CASSLTGTGSSGYTF. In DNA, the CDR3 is TGTGCCAGCAGCTTAACGGGGACAGGGTCGAGTGGCTACACCTTC.

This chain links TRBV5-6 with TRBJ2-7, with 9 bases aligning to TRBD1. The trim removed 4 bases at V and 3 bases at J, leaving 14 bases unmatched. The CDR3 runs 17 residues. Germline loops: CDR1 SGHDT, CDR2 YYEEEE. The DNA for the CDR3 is TGTGCCAGCAGCCCGGATCCCGGGACAGGGATGGACTACGAGCAGTACTTC. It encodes CASSPDPGTGMDYEQYF.

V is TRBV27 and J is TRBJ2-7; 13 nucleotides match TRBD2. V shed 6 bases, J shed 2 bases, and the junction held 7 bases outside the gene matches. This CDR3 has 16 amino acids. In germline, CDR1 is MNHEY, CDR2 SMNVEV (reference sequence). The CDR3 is CASRTTLAGGTYEQYF. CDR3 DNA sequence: TGTGCCAGCAGGACGACACTAGCGGGAGGGACCTACGAGCAGTACTTC.

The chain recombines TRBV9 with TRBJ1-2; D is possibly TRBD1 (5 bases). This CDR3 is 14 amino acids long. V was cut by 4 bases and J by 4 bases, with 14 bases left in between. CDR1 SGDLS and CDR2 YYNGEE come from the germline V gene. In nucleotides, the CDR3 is TGTGCCAGCAGCTCGGCGAGGGGAGGCTATGGCTACACCTTC. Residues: CASSSARGGYGYTF.

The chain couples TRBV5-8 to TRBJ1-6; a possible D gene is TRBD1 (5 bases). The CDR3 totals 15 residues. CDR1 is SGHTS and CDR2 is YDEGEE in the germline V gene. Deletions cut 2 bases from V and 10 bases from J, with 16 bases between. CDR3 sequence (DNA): TGTGCCAGCAGCTTAGGACACATCAACCTCTCACCCCTCCACTTT. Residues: CASSLGHINLSPLHF.

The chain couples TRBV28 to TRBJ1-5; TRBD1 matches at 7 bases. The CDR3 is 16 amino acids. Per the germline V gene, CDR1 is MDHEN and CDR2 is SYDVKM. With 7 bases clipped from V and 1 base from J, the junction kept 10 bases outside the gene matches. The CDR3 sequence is CASTASGRGSNQPQHF. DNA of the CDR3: TGTGCCAGCACCGCGTCGGGCAGGGGGAGCAATCAGCCCCAGCATTTT.

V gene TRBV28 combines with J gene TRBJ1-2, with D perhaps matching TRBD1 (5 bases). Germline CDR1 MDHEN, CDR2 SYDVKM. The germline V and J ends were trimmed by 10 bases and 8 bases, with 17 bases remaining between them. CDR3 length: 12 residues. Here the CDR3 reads CAISLRGLGYTF. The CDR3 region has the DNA TGTGCCATTTCGCTACGGGGGTTGGGCTACACCTTC.